These T cell receptor beta chains were read from a single sample in a study of shared clonotypes between healthy human individuals. Produced via immunoSEQ multiplex PCR; TCRdb's table is partial and in-frame only. Among some 200,000 clones, 65% to 70% were seen once, and the ten largest hold approximately 12%. What was sequenced was memory CD4+ T cells sorted from blood. Source of these receptors: a man aged 25 to 40 in good health. Both conserved end residues are part of each CDR3. The order of the fields is clone size, J gene, D gene, V gene, CDR3 protein, CDR3 DNA. D genes are given only for firm matches. The size field is filled for only some rows; it gives once, few, many or a size class.

NA TRBJ2-7 NA TRBV18 CASSPPSINGATLFYEQYF TGTGCCAGCTCACCACCGAGTATCAATGGGGCCACCCTGTTTTACGAGCAGTACTTC
NA TRBJ2-1 TRBD2 TRBV10-3 CAISDRGLAGDYNEQFF TGTGCCATCAGTGATCGGGGACTAGCGGGAGATTACAATGAGCAGTTCTTC
NA TRBJ2-1 TRBD2 TRBV19 CASSPLAGGRIGEQFF TGTGCCAGTAGCCCCCTAGCGGGAGGGCGGATCGGTGAGCAGTTCTTC
NA TRBJ1-2 NA TRBV5-4 CASSASKDYTF TGTGCCAGCAGCGCCTCAAAGGACTACACCTTC
NA TRBJ1-1 NA TRBV6-4 CASSDSRIGSEAFF TGTGCCAGCAGTGACTCACGGATAGGCTCTGAAGCTTTCTTT
once TRBJ2-1 TRBD1 TRBV27 CASSRMTGNEQFF TGTGCCAGCAGTCGTATGACAGGGAATGAGCAGTTCTTC
NA TRBJ2-1 TRBD2 TRBV14 CASSRLTSGYNEQFF TGTGCCAGCAGCCGGCTCACTAGCGGTTACAATGAGCAGTTCTTC
NA TRBJ2-5 TRBD1 TRBV28 CASSPMTGAAETQYF TGTGCCAGCAGTCCGATGACAGGGGCGGCAGAGACCCAGTACTTC
NA TRBJ1-5 NA TRBV7-9 CASSSQGGDQPQHF TGTGCCAGCAGCTCGCAGGGAGGGGATCAGCCCCAGCATTTT
many TRBJ2-7 NA TRBV25-1 CASSVREEDEQYF TGTGCCAGCAGTGTGCGGGAAGAGGACGAGCAGTACTTC
medium-sized TRBJ1-1 NA TRBV30 CAWSVHRMGNTEAFF TGTGCCTGGAGTGTACACCGGATGGGGAACACTGAAGCTTTCTTT
NA TRBJ1-5 NA TRBV5-8 CASSLRGNNQPQHF TGTGCCAGCAGCTTGAGAGGGAACAATCAGCCCCAGCATTTT
NA TRBJ2-7 TRBD2 TRBV27 CASSSRLAGYEQYF TGTGCCAGCAGTTCCAGACTAGCGGGGTACGAGCAGTACTTC
NA TRBJ1-1 NA TRBV25-1 CASRDRGSNAEAFF TGTGCCAGCAGAGATAGAGGATCGAACGCTGAAGCTTTCTTT
once TRBJ1-1 NA TRBV11-2 CASSHPLRKRENTEAFF TGTGCCAGCAGTCACCCCTTGCGTAAGAGGGAGAACACTGAAGCTTTCTTT
NA TRBJ2-1 NA TRBV6-5 CASSPTSSNEQFF TGTGCCAGCAGCCCAACTAGTAGCAATGAGCAGTTCTTC
NA TRBJ2-7 NA TRBV27 CASSLSLWRGYEQYF TGTGCCAGCAGTTTATCCCTTTGGAGGGGCTACGAGCAGTACTTC
few TRBJ2-7 NA TRBV7-9 CASRRDSYEQYF TGTGCCAGCAGACGGGACTCCTACGAGCAGTACTTC
NA TRBJ2-3 TRBD2 TRBV28 CASSQSGSLYTDTQYF TGTGCCAGCAGTCAGAGCGGGAGTCTATACACAGATACGCAGTATTTT
NA TRBJ1-1 NA TRBV14 CASSQDPAGVPTEAFF TGTGCCAGCAGCCAAGATCCGGCAGGGGTACCGACTGAAGCTTTCTTT
NA TRBJ2-7 TRBD1 TRBV6-5 CASSYLGQGTYEQYF TGTGCCAGCAGTTACTTGGGACAGGGTACCTACGAGCAGTACTTC
few TRBJ2-7 TRBD1 TRBV18 CASSSGTGGDEQYF TGTGCCAGCTCCTCAGGGACAGGGGGCGACGAGCAGTACTTC
NA TRBJ2-3 TRBD1 TRBV11-2 CASSLVRDRVRPDTQYF TGTGCCAGCAGCTTAGTCCGGGACAGGGTGAGGCCAGATACGCAGTATTTT
few TRBJ2-4 NA TRBV18 CASSPPGVDIQYF TGTGCCAGCTCACCCCCGGGGGTAGACATTCAGTACTTC
NA TRBJ2-7 NA TRBV7-2 CASSLGSRAPQEQYF TGTGCCAGCAGCTTAGGAAGTAGGGCCCCTCAGGAGCAGTACTTC
NA TRBJ2-1 NA TRBV20-1 CSARENNEQFF TGCAGTGCTAGAGAGAACAATGAGCAGTTCTTC
few TRBJ2-5 TRBD1 TRBV9 CASSVGDSLIGTQYF TGTGCCAGCAGCGTAGGGGACAGTTTGATCGGGACCCAGTACTTC
NA TRBJ2-7 NA TRBV10-2 CASRQGGYEQYF TGCGCCAGCAGACAGGGCGGCTACGAGCAGTACTTC
once TRBJ1-5 TRBD1 TRBV27 CASSPGTGASNQPQHF TGTGCCAGCAGTCCGGGGACAGGGGCTAGCAATCAGCCCCAGCATTTT
few TRBJ2-3 NA TRBV11-3 CASSLDKRTDTQYF TGTGCCAGCAGCTTGGACAAACGCACAGATACGCAGTATTTT
NA TRBJ1-1 TRBD1 TRBV10-3 CAISASGGTEAFF TGTGCCATCAGTGCATCAGGGGGGACTGAAGCTTTCTTT
NA TRBJ2-7 TRBD1 TRBV25-1 CASSIPGQAHEQYF TGTGCCAGCAGTATCCCGGGACAGGCTCACGAGCAGTACTTC
few TRBJ2-2 NA TRBV5-5 CASSLAVWNTGELFF TGTGCCAGCAGCTTGGCGGTATGGAACACCGGGGAGCTGTTTTTT
once TRBJ2-1 NA TRBV5-4 CASSFEGVRYNEQFF TGTGCCAGCAGCTTTGAGGGAGTAAGGTACAATGAGCAGTTCTTC
NA TRBJ1-2 TRBD1 TRBV11-2 CASSLGWTGLTF TGTGCCAGCAGCTTAGGATGGACAGGCTTAACCTTC
NA TRBJ2-1 NA TRBV29-1 CSVDAQGALAGYNEQFF TGCAGCGTTGATGCGCAGGGGGCTCTAGCGGGGTACAATGAGCAGTTCTTC
NA TRBJ2-7 TRBD2 TRBV28 CASSLRALAGGTPKSYEQYF TGTGCCAGCAGTTTAAGGGCACTAGCGGGAGGAACACCGAAGAGCTACGAGCAGTACTTC
few TRBJ2-3 NA TRBV11-2 CASSPLGGGTQYF TGTGCCAGCAGCCCATTGGGCGGCGGTACGCAGTATTTT
NA TRBJ2-2 TRBD2 TRBV27 CASSSLGTSAIRRELFF TGTGCCAGCAGCTCGCTAGGGACTAGCGCAATCCGGCGGGAGCTGTTTTTT
NA TRBJ2-3 TRBD1 TRBV27 CATRTGGSSTDTQYF TGTGCCACCAGGACAGGGGGCTCAAGCACAGATACGCAGTATTTT
many TRBJ2-1 NA TRBV11-3 CASSLPPAGVNEQFF TGTGCCAGCAGCTTACCGCCAGCGGGTGTCAATGAGCAGTTCTTC
NA TRBJ2-7 TRBD2 TRBV5-3 CARSLYGRSASGTYEQYF TGTGCCAGAAGCTTGTACGGGCGGTCGGCTAGCGGGACATACGAGCAGTACTTC
NA TRBJ2-7 NA TRBV7-9 CASSYSWRDYEQYF TGTGCCAGCAGCTACTCCTGGAGGGACTACGAGCAGTACTTC
NA TRBJ2-1 NA TRBV7-6 CASSSSGYNEQFF TGTGCCAGCAGCTCCAGCGGGTACAATGAGCAGTTCTTC
NA TRBJ1-5 NA TRBV6-1 CASSGSGDGNQPQHF TGTGCCAGCAGTGGTTCAGGGGATGGCAATCAGCCCCAGCATTTT
NA TRBJ1-1 TRBD1 TRBV4-2 CASSQDRGRENTEAFF TGTGCCAGCAGCCAAGACAGGGGGCGCGAGAACACTGAAGCTTTCTTT
NA TRBJ2-3 TRBD2 TRBV12-5 CASGSGTSGRDTQYF TGTGCTAGTGGTTCCGGGACTAGCGGGAGGGATACGCAGTATTTT
NA TRBJ2-6 TRBD2 TRBV5-1 CASSWGGVQGTGANVLTF TGCGCCAGCAGCTGGGGGGGAGTCCAGGGAACTGGGGCCAACGTCCTGACTTTC
NA TRBJ2-7 TRBD2 TRBV29-1 CSVEGTSGSYYEQYF TGCAGCGTCGAGGGGACTAGCGGGAGCTACTACGAGCAGTACTTC
NA TRBJ2-3 NA TRBV29-1 CSVEGDGPSTDTQYF TGCAGCGTTGAAGGGGACGGACCTAGCACAGATACGCAGTATTTT
NA TRBJ1-1 NA TRBV5-4 CASSLGQINTEAFF TGTGCCAGCAGCTTGGGGCAGATAAACACTGAAGCTTTCTTT
NA TRBJ1-2 NA TRBV28 CASKVLNYGYTF TGTGCCAGCAAGGTTCTTAACTATGGCTACACCTTC
NA TRBJ2-1 NA TRBV19 CASSIGQGGYNEQFF TGTGCCAGTAGTATCGGTCAGGGAGGATACAATGAGCAGTTCTTC
NA TRBJ2-2 NA TRBV19 CASNLNTGELFF TGTGCCAGTAACCTGAACACCGGGGAGCTGTTTTTT